The clone carrying this TCR beta chain was recorded only once. Antigen unknown. These data originate in a study of neoadjuvant nivolumab and ipilimumab in lung cancer. Using immunoSEQ multiplex PCR, the repertoire was profiled, and TCRdb retains in-frame clones only, with some absent. Of around 30,000 clones listed, 75% to 90% were seen once; the top ten hold 6% to 7%. General study findings and limits: From pretherapy to surgery, tumor richness and clonality rose with dual therapy. Compared with tumor-adjacent uninvolved lung, resected tumors showed greater richness and clonality.

Germline V gene lookup returns CDR1 SQVTM and CDR2 ANQGSEA. The CDR3 runs to 12 residues. Trimming cost V 7 bases and J 8 bases, with 15 bases left between them. This clonotype was sampled from an adult with non-small cell lung cancer. The chain is built from TRBV29-1 and TRBJ2-4, with D perhaps matching TRBD2 (6 bases). The sample in question was peripheral blood, obtained before neoadjuvant nivolumab, alone or with ipilimumab. As DNA, the CDR3 is TGCAGCGGAAAGCCGGGGGAGGACATTCAGTACTTC. This gives the protein CSGKPGEDIQYF.